This T cell receptor beta chain was sequenced during a study of blood T cell repertoires in COVID-19 (TCRdb year 2020). Background on the whole study: Samples from collaborators originated in the United States, Italy and Spain and spanned both the acute and convalescent phases of COVID-19. Nearly every sample came with metadata listing a de-identified subject ID, COVID-19 status, age in years and sex. Deeply sampled blood TCRbeta repertoires from subjects exposed to, actively infected with, or recovered from COVID-19 were included in the dataset. The prospective study material was composed of cDNA or gDNA derived from T cells, B-cell-depleted T cells, or PBMCs. Samples were obtained from the ongoing ImmuneRACE study (first 160 participants) and from 1,254 subjects provided by 6 global collaborators. The repertoires were released in a freely available public database meant as a resource for research on the immune response to SARS-CoV-2. Where available, HLA class I and class II types were taken from metadata supplied by the sample provider and were not determined by assay-based typing. What the authors observed across the whole study: The quantity of clinical and demographic metadata differed by source and by participant and was supplied without curation.

V and J lose 6 bases and 11 bases, and a span of 22 bases separates them. Spanning cysteine to phenylalanine, the CDR3 consists of 14 amino acids. The entry retains the CDR3 DNA only, 42 bases that are in frame from base 1. CDR1 and CDR2 are drawn from the germline V gene: ENHRY, SYGVKD. TCRbeta CDR3 regions were amplified from genomic DNA by means of the immunoSEQ Assay, a bias-controlled multiplex PCR. The paper's data handling went like this. Nucleated cell counts per sample were estimated from amplification of reference gene primers within the assay. Sequence reads were collapsed and filtered to measure the absolute abundance of every unique TCRbeta CDR3 rearrangement. For each sample, productive Simpson clonality was calculated as the square root of Simpson's diversity index across productive rearrangements. Not all clones reach the TCRdb copy of this immuneACCESS table, which keeps in-frame sequences only. Checked studies attribute under half of the gap to unresolved V genes and leave the rest unexplained. That table supplies the V and J calls and clone size; D and trimming were determined from the DNA. The table for this sample lists under 200,000 clones; more than 75% of them were counted only once. The ten largest clones represent approximately 8% of the sample.

To note about this clone: Its antigen target is currently unknown. No much larger clone is present one base from it, and per-base qualities are unavailable.

In Seattle, one collaborating source enrolled patients while the infection was active and tracked those patients longitudinally over the course of disease. Whole blood was collected in K2EDTA tubes by collaborating institutions according to the institutions' own protocols. Collaborator samples were shipped for TCRbeta analysis as frozen whole blood, isolated PBMCs, or DNA extracted from either sample type. The rearrangement combines TRBV10-3 with TRBJ1-1; a confident D gene designation cannot be given. Input material: peripheral blood. The sequence was obtained from a woman aged 60-75 years with COVID-19, enrolled during active disease. CDR3 reads: CAIRLGGPESGAFF. The nucleotide sequence is TGTGCCATCAGGCTCGGAGGGCCCGAATCGGGGGCTTTCTTT.